This T cell receptor (beta chain) was documented in a study of blood T cell repertoires in COVID-19. Authors' processing steps: Counts of nucleated cells, estimated from reference gene primer amplification, were obtained. Measured with immunoSEQ multiplex PCR; TCRdb has only the in-frame clones, and not every one. V, J and clone size derive from that table, while D and trimming were established from the DNA sequence. The repertoire holds about 130,000 clones, with roughly 89% as singletons. Participants were placed into cohorts based on the clinical history they reported. The germline V and J ends were trimmed by 0 bases and 4 bases, with 15 bases remaining between them. This CDR3 region has 16 residues. Germline V gene data show CDR1 as SGHRS and CDR2 as YFSETQ.

J is TRBJ2-3 and V is TRBV5-1, with a weak D call TRBD2 (6 bases). This sequence originates from a man in his fifties who had recovered from COVID-19. The sample was PBMCs or T cells enriched from blood (not recorded which). CDR3 sequence reads: CASSLVGGDGSDTQYF. Here the CDR3 DNA reads TGCGCCAGCAGCTTGGTTGGAGGGGACGGGTCAGATACGCAGTATTTT.